A selection of T cell receptor beta chains follows, all from one sample in a study of somatic mutations in cytotoxic T cells in rheumatoid arthritis. Assay used: immunoSEQ multiplex PCR; TCRdb lists only in-frame clones, some missing. In the table there are more than 20,000 clones, around 80% of which are singletons. The sample taken for sequencing was CD8+ T cells sorted from blood. These receptors were obtained from an adult with rheumatoid arthritis. Both conserved end residues are trimmed from each CDR3. Each record gives: clone size, V gene, CDR3 length, CDR3 protein. Clone size is stated in some rows and not others, as once, few, many or a class when expanded.

clone_size: NA
v_call: TRBV27
cdr3_length: 13
cdr3_aa: ASSLQGAANEKLF

clone_size: NA
v_call: TRBV6-5
cdr3_length: 14
cdr3_aa: ASSYSISGLTYEQY

clone_size: NA
v_call: TRBV5-1
cdr3_length: 13
cdr3_aa: ASSLAFDSGNTIY

clone_size: few
v_call: TRBV7-9
cdr3_length: 14
cdr3_aa: ASRPPPRLSNTEAF

clone_size: once
v_call: TRBV7-2
cdr3_length: 13
cdr3_aa: ASSYTGTSTDTQY

clone_size: few
v_call: TRBV18
cdr3_length: 14
cdr3_aa: ASSPHPGLLNTEAF

clone_size: NA
v_call: TRBV6-5
cdr3_length: 14
cdr3_aa: ASSYLTGTNTGELF

clone_size: NA
v_call: TRBV25-1
cdr3_length: 12
cdr3_aa: ASMGGGPYNEQF

clone_size: few
v_call: TRBV4-1
cdr3_length: 17
cdr3_aa: ASSDSIRVQMVSNQPQH

clone_size: NA
v_call: TRBV4-1
cdr3_length: 14
cdr3_aa: ASSISFSGLGQPQH

clone_size: NA
v_call: TRBV7-8
cdr3_length: 14
cdr3_aa: ASSPLTGTEEEKLF

clone_size: NA
v_call: TRBV7-9
cdr3_length: 13
cdr3_aa: ASSVYREIQETQY

clone_size: NA
v_call: TRBV5-6
cdr3_length: 16
cdr3_aa: ASSFGTSGGVGTDTQY

clone_size: once
v_call: TRBV27
cdr3_length: 13
cdr3_aa: ASSVTGLTGNTIY

clone_size: NA
v_call: TRBV11-2
cdr3_length: 10
cdr3_aa: ASSSENSPLH

clone_size: NA
v_call: TRBV7-6
cdr3_length: 14
cdr3_aa: ASSLRPGLAADTQY

clone_size: NA
v_call: TRBV7-2
cdr3_length: 11
cdr3_aa: ASSLKTGNEQF

clone_size: NA
v_call: TRBV6-6
cdr3_length: 14
cdr3_aa: ASSYPGTSRTDTQY

clone_size: NA
v_call: TRBV12-5
cdr3_length: 11
cdr3_aa: ASDPGGNYGYT

clone_size: few
v_call: TRBV2
cdr3_length: 11
cdr3_aa: ASRSIASYEQY

clone_size: NA
v_call: TRBV4-1
cdr3_length: 15
cdr3_aa: ASSHEGTGYGTYEQY

clone_size: NA
v_call: TRBV9
cdr3_length: 10
cdr3_aa: ASSQGQSSYT